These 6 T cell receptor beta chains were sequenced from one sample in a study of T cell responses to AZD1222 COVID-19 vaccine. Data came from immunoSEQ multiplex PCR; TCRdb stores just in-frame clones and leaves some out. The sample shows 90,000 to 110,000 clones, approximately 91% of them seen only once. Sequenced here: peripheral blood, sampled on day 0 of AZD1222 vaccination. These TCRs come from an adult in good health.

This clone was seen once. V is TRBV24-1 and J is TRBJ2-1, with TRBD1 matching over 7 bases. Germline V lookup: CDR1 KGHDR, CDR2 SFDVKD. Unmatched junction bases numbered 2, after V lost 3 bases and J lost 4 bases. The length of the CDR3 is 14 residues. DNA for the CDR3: TGTGCCACCAGTGATCCGACAGGGTACAATGAGCAGTTCTTC. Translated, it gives CATSDPTGYNEQFF.

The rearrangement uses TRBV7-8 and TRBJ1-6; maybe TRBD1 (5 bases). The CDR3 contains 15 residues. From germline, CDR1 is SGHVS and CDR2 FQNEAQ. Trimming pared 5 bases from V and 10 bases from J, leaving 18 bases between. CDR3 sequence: CASSPDSAGSSPLHF. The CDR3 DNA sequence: TGTGCCAGCAGCCCCGACAGCGCGGGCTCCTCACCCCTCCACTTT.

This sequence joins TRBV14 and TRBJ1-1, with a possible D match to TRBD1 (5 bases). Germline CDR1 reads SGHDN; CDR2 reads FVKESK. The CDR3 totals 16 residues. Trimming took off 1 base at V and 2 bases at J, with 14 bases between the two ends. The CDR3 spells CASSQGYGGKNTEAFF. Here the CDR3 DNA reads TGTGCCAGCAGCCAAGGATATGGGGGGAAAAACACTGAAGCTTTCTTT.

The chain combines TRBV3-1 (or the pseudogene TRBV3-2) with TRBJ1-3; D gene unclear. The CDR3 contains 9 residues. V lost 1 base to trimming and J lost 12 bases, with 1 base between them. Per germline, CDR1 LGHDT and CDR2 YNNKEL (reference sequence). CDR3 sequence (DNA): TGTGCCAGCAGCCAAGGCATATATTTT. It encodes CASSQGIYF.

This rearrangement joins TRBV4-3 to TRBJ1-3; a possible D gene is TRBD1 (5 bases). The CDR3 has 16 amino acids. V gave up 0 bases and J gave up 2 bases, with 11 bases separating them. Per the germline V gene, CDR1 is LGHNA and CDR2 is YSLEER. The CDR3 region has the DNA TGCGCCAGCAGCCAAGATTGGGGGGGAGCTGGAAACACCATATATTTT. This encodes CASSQDWGGAGNTIYF.

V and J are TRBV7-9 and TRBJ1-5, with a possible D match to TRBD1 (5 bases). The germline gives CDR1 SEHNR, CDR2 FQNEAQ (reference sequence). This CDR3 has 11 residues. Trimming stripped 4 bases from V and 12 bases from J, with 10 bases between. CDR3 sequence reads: CASSSRQNQHF. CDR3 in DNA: TGTGCCAGCAGCTCTAGACAGAACCAGCATTTT. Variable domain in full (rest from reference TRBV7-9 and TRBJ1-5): DTGVSQNPRHKITKRGQNVTFRCDPISEHNRLYWYRQTLGQGPEFLTYFQNEAQLEKSRLLSDRFSAERPKGSFSTLEIQRTEQGDSAMYLCASSSRQNQHFGDGTRLSIL.